The 29 T cell receptor beta chains reported below all come from one sample, sequenced in a study of blood T cell repertoires in COVID-19. The data were produced by immunoSEQ multiplex PCR, yet TCRdb's version contains in-frame clones alone and is incomplete. The table lists fewer than 200,000 clones, more than 85% of them singletons. Sequences were obtained from PBMCs or T cells enriched from blood (not recorded which). All receptors derive from a woman between 40 and 55 years old in a cohort exposed to, infected with or recovered from COVID-19 (not recorded which).

This clone was observed a handful of times. This chain uses TRBV7-9 with TRBJ2-1; TRBD2 agrees at 7 bases. After removal of 8 bases from V and 8 bases from J, the junction contained 3 bases not matched to a gene. Germline loops: CDR1 SEHNR, CDR2 FQNEAQ (reference sequence). CDR3 length: 11 residues. Here the CDR3 reads CASGRAYEQFF. The CDR3 DNA sequence: TGTGCCAGCGGGAGGGCCTATGAGCAGTTCTTC.

In this sample, this clone turned up once. This chain joins TRBV15 and TRBJ2-5; TRBD1 aligns across 8 bases. The CDR3 extends over 17 amino acids. V shed 2 bases and J 2 bases; nucleotides not matched to a gene: 10. Germline loops: CDR1 LNHNV, CDR2 YYDKDF (reference sequence). The CDR3 bases are TGTGCCACCAGCAGAAAGGGGCCGGGACAGGTGCAAGAGACCCAGTACTTC. It yields the protein CATSRKGPGQVQETQYF.

In this sample, this clone turned up a few times. The chain carries TRBV7-9 and TRBJ2-1; TRBD2 matches at 13 bases. Germline-derived CDR1 and CDR2 are SEHNR and FQNEAQ (reference sequence). The CDR3 has 18 amino acids. V was clipped by 1 base and J by 7 bases; unmatched bases: 10. The CDR3 DNA follows: TGTGCCAGCAGCTTAGGGGGGACTAGCGGGAACCGCCTGAATGAGCAGTTCTTC. As protein: CASSLGGTSGNRLNEQFF.

The chain recombines TRBV4-2 with TRBJ1-2; TRBD1 aligns across 7 bases. The germline V gene encodes CDR1 LGHNA and CDR2 YNFKEQ. Trimming took 0 bases from V and 1 from J; bases not matched to a gene: 11. This CDR3 has 18 residues. CDR3: CASSQDWGTAAFNYGYTF. The CDR3 nucleotides read TGTGCCAGCAGCCAAGATTGGGGGACAGCGGCCTTTAACTATGGCTACACCTTC.

CDR3 nucleotides: TGTGCCAGCAGCTTAGCCGACAGTCCTAACTATGGCTACACCTTC. Protein product: CASSLADSPNYGYTF. This sequence joins TRBV11-3 and TRBJ1-2; D perhaps matches TRBD1 (5 bases). V was clipped by 1 base and J by 0 bases, with 9 bases between them. Germline CDR1 SGHNT, CDR2 YENEEA. The CDR3 covers 15 residues.

V and J are TRBV5-6 and TRBJ2-1; D gene uncertain. In germline, CDR1 is SGHDT, CDR2 YYEEEE. The CDR3 runs to 16 residues. V dropped 0 bases and J dropped 4 bases, with 14 bases sitting between them. The CDR3 region has the DNA TGTGCCAGCAGCTTGGGCGGCCCTGGGTCATACAATGAGCAGTTCTTC. Residues: CASSLGGPGSYNEQFF.

The chain joins TRBV9 to TRBJ1-2, with TRBD1 matching 11 bases. The length of the CDR3 is 17 residues. The germline CDR1 and CDR2 sequences are SGDLS and YYNGEE. The V gene end was trimmed by 3 bases and the J gene end by 4 bases; junction bases not matched to a gene: 11. The DNA of the CDR3 is TGTGCCAGCAGCGATAACCGGGACAGGGGGTATGGCTATGGCTACACCTTC. This encodes CASSDNRDRGYGYGYTF.

V gene TRBV4-1 combines with J gene TRBJ2-7, with D perhaps TRBD1 (5 bases). V gave up 0 bases and J gave up 2 bases, with 14 bases separating them. CDR1 and CDR2 (germline): MGHRA, YSYEKL. This CDR3 comprises 16 residues. The CDR3 loop reads CASSQDSQVRTYEQYF. Written as DNA, the CDR3 is TGCGCCAGCAGCCAAGATTCACAGGTTCGAACCTACGAGCAGTACTTC.

The rearrangement links TRBV15 to TRBJ1-4; unclear D gene. Looked up from germline, CDR1 is LNHNV and CDR2 is YYDKDF (reference sequence). With 3 bases removed from V and 5 bases from J, the gap between germline ends came to 22 bases. This CDR3 is built from 18 residues. The CDR3 sequence: CATSRNLRWEGVNEKLFF. The CDR3 nucleotides are TGTGCCACCAGCAGGAACCTTAGGTGGGAGGGCGTAAATGAAAAACTGTTTTTT. The full variable domain, with the rest looked up from reference TRBV15 and TRBJ1-4, is DAMVIQNPRYQVTQFGKPVTLSCSQTLNHNVMYWYQQKSSQAPKLLFHYYDKDFNNEADTPDNFQSRRPNTSFCFLDIRSPGLGDTAMYLCATSRNLRWEGVNEKLFFGSGTQLSVL.

This sequence joins TRBV6-1 and TRBJ1-1; D gene unclear. The germline V gene encodes CDR1 MNHNS and CDR2 SASEGT. The CDR3 loop spans 14 amino acids. V was shortened by 3 bases and J by 5 bases, with 13 bases between the two germline ends. The CDR3 protein is CASSDPWGGTEAFF. The DNA for the CDR3 is TGTGCCAGCAGTGACCCGTGGGGAGGTACTGAAGCTTTCTTT.

This sequence joins TRBV5-5 and TRBJ1-3; a possible D gene is TRBD1 (5 bases). This CDR3 is 13 amino acids long. The germline V gene encodes CDR1 SGHKS and CDR2 YYEKEE (reference sequence). The V and J ends lost 5 bases and 4 bases respectively, with 10 bases between them. The CDR3 spells CASSSGSGNTIYF. In DNA form, the CDR3 reads TGTGCCAGCAGTTCAGGGTCAGGAAACACCATATATTTT.

The chain couples TRBV5-1 to TRBJ1-4; D possibly corresponds to TRBD1 (6 bases). This CDR3 region has 15 residues. CDR1 is SGHRS and CDR2 is YFSETQ in the germline V gene. V lost 2 bases to trimming and J lost 0 bases, with 8 bases between them. The CDR3 DNA reads as TGCGCCAGCAGCTTAAACAGGGCAACTAATGAAAAACTGTTTTTT. It translates to CASSLNRATNEKLFF.

In its sample, this clone was seen a few times. This chain connects TRBV4-2 to TRBJ2-1, with TRBD2 matching 11 bases. Germline V gene lookup returns CDR1 LGHNA and CDR2 YNFKEQ. The junction had 5 bases not matched to a gene; V was cut back by 0 bases and J by 4 bases. The length of the CDR3 is 17 residues. CDR3 in amino acids: CASSQDQGTSGYNEQFF. The CDR3 DNA reads TGTGCCAGCAGCCAAGATCAAGGGACTAGCGGATACAATGAGCAGTTCTTC.

This clone appeared a single time. The chain is built from TRBV4-2 and TRBJ1-2; D ambiguous. From germline, CDR1 is LGHNA and CDR2 YNFKEQ. The CDR3 is made up of 15 amino acids. V was cut by 4 bases and J by 6 bases, with 18 bases left in between. CDR3 loop: CASSLPVAGRDGYTF. The CDR3 DNA follows: TGTGCCAGCAGCCTACCGGTGGCGGGCCGGGATGGCTACACCTTC.

As DNA, the CDR3 is TGTGCCAGCAGCGGATCGTTAACAGGGGGATATGGCTACACCTTC. It is translated as CASSGSLTGGYGYTF. The genes are TRBV2 and TRBJ1-2, with TRBD1 matching over 8 bases. The junction had 11 bases not matched to a gene; V was cut back by 6 bases and J by 5 bases. Per the germline V gene, CDR1 is SNHLY and CDR2 is FYNNEI. There are 15 residues in the CDR3.

This clone was seen just once. J is TRBJ2-1 and V is TRBV12-3 or TRBV12-4; no definite D call. V lost 3 bases and J 3 bases, leaving 3 bases between the germline ends. The CDR3 is made up of 12 amino acids. CDR3 loop: CASSFGYNEQFF. Here the CDR3 DNA reads TGTGCCAGCAGTTTCGGCTACAATGAGCAGTTCTTC.

On this clone itself: At the DNA level, this CDR3 is encoded by other sequences in the same sample as well. The rearrangement joins TRBV13 to TRBJ2-7; D is perhaps TRBD2 (5 bases). The CDR3 sequence is 13 residues long. Trimming cost V 0 bases and J 5 bases, with 8 bases left between them. Germline V gene sequence: CDR1 PRHDT, CDR2 FYEKMQ (reference sequence). CDR3 DNA sequence: TGTGCCAGCAGCTTAGGCCCCGGGGACGAGCAGTACTTC. This translates into CASSLGPGDEQYF.

Only a few counts were recorded for this clone. In DNA, the CDR3 is TGTGCTAGTGGTCTGGACGGGACCGGGGAGCTGTTTTTT. Translating it yields CASGLDGTGELFF. The chain is built from TRBV12-5 and TRBJ2-2, with D hard to call. The germline V and J ends were trimmed by 5 bases and 5 bases, with 9 bases remaining between them. The CDR3 covers 13 residues. Looked up from germline, CDR1 is LGHNT and CDR2 is FRNRAP.

V gene TRBV2 combines with J gene TRBJ1-5; D uncertain. Trimming took off 3 bases at V and 2 bases at J, with 8 bases between the two ends. This CDR3 is 14 amino acids long. Germline V lookup: CDR1 SNHLY, CDR2 FYNNEI. This CDR3 is CASSEPPGNQPQHF. In DNA, the CDR3 is TGTGCCAGCAGTGAGCCCCCGGGCAATCAGCCCCAGCATTTT.

V gene TRBV3-1 (or the pseudogene TRBV3-2) combines with J gene TRBJ1-2; maybe TRBD1 (5 bases). The CDR3 contains 12 residues. Trimming stripped 6 bases from V and 13 bases from J, with 18 bases between. CDR1 is LGHDT and CDR2 is YNNKEL in the germline V gene (reference sequence). Written as DNA, the CDR3 is TGTGCCAGCAGTCAGGATCGCCAGGGATTCACCTTC. It yields the protein CASSQDRQGFTF.

The chain is built from TRBV14 and TRBJ1-3; TRBD1 aligns across 10 bases. J lost 4 bases, V lost 6 bases, and 12 bases had no gene match. The CDR3 runs 17 residues. In germline, CDR1 is SGHDN, CDR2 FVKESK. CDR3 DNA sequence: TGTGCCAGCAGGCGAACCGGGACAGGGGCTGGAGGAAACACCATATATTTT. Protein: CASRRTGTGAGGNTIYF.

The rearrangement uses TRBV5-1 and TRBJ2-1, with 7 bases lining up with TRBD2. The germline V gene encodes CDR1 SGHRS and CDR2 YFSETQ. This CDR3 has 15 amino acids. The V gene end was trimmed by 7 bases and the J gene end by 0 bases; junction bases not matched to a gene: 7. The CDR3 loop reads CASGERGLSYNEQFF. For the CDR3, the DNA is TGCGCCAGCGGGGAGCGGGGACTCTCCTACAATGAGCAGTTCTTC.

The chain joins TRBV5-6 to TRBJ1-3, with 8 bases aligning to TRBD1. The CDR3 is 16 amino acids. V was pared by 4 bases and J by 0 bases, with 6 bases of the junction left unmatched. In germline, CDR1 is SGHDT, CDR2 YYEEEE. The CDR3 region is CASSPVQGVSGNTIYF. Here the CDR3 DNA reads TGTGCCAGCAGCCCAGTACAGGGGGTCTCTGGAAACACCATATATTTT.

The J gene is TRBJ1-2, the V gene TRBV11-3, with 9 bases lining up with TRBD1. J gave up 4 bases and V 2 bases, and 8 bases lay outside the gene matches. The CDR3 totals 16 residues. Germline values: CDR1 SGHNT, CDR2 YENEEA. Here the CDR3 reads CASSLSLSTGGYGYTF. The DNA for the CDR3 is TGTGCCAGCAGCTTAAGCCTCTCGACAGGGGGCTATGGCTACACCTTC.

The J gene is TRBJ2-3, the V gene TRBV16, with 7 bases identical to TRBD1. Losses at the gene ends were 0 bases for V and 5 bases for J; bases not matched to a gene: 11. Germline V lookup: CDR1 KGHSY, CDR2 FQNENV. The CDR3 is made up of 17 amino acids. CDR3 protein: CASSQSSIGGPIDTQYF. CDR3 in DNA: TGTGCCAGCAGCCAATCGAGTATAGGGGGCCCGATAGATACGCAGTATTTT.

The chain links TRBV4-1 to TRBJ2-7; 7 positions match TRBD1. Per germline, CDR1 MGHRA and CDR2 YSYEKL. J lost 4 bases, V lost 0 bases, and 6 bases had no gene match. This CDR3 contains 15 residues. CDR3 DNA: TGCGCCAGCAGCCAAGATAGACAGGGAAGGTACGAGCAGTACTTC. It is translated as CASSQDRQGRYEQYF.

The rearrangement joins TRBV7-9 to TRBJ1-2; perhaps TRBD1 as D (5 bases). Germline CDR1 and CDR2: SEHNR and FQNEAQ (reference sequence). CDR3 length equals 12 residues. The V and J ends lost 6 bases and 5 bases respectively, with 10 bases between them. Here the CDR3 reads CASRNRSYGYTF. The CDR3 DNA follows: TGTGCCAGCAGGAACAGGTCGTATGGCTACACCTTC.

This clone was recorded once. The chain uses TRBV7-9 and TRBJ1-1, with 7 bases fitting TRBD1. The germline gives CDR1 SEHNR, CDR2 FQNEAQ (reference sequence). The length of the CDR3 is 14 residues. The trim removed 5 bases at V and 5 bases at J, leaving 8 bases unmatched. The CDR3 nucleotides are TGTGCCAGCAGCCCACCGGACAGGAGGACTGAAGCTTTCTTT. Amino acid sequence: CASSPPDRRTEAFF.

The chain joins TRBV5-1 to TRBJ2-5; D is undetermined. The CDR3 contains 12 residues. The germline gives CDR1 SGHRS, CDR2 YFSETQ. V gave up 0 bases and J gave up 4 bases, with 4 bases separating them. This CDR3 is CASSLARETQYF. The CDR3 nucleotides are TGCGCCAGCAGCTTGGCCCGAGAGACCCAGTACTTC.